This TCR beta chain was observed in a study of identical twins (dated by TCRdb to the mid-2010s). Regarding the study in general: To test whether fetal clonotypes persist, this study deep-sequenced TCR alpha and beta repertoires from monozygotic twins, from unrelated adults of various ages, and from cord blood. Replicate twin experiments were performed at different times using different library preparation protocols to rule out contamination.

Every donor in the study was a healthy Caucasian. The twin cohort comprised three pairs of female monozygotic twins, all aged about 18 to 29 years. Positive isolation kits from Invitrogen were used to isolate CD4+ and CD8+ T cell populations. Library generation was performed with 5' RACE. The sequencer listed for this sample is Illumina HiSeq 2000. A universal primer binding site was introduced by template switching, and a unique molecular identifier was present in the final cDNA, enabling accurate counting of TCR cDNA molecules. Specific primers in the conserved constant-segment region were used to synthesize first-strand cDNA for the TCR alpha and beta chains. To control for contamination, every cDNA library carried two barcodes: a SMART-Mk sample barcode plus Illumina barcodes. TruSeq adapter sequences along with Illumina sample barcodes were introduced in two successive PCR steps. The TCR alpha and beta cDNA libraries were sequenced on the Illumina HiSeq platform using custom primers. On the study's bioinformatics: Unique molecular identifiers were extracted from raw reads with MiGEC, and CDR3 positions were determined with MiXCR. For each individual, recombination models were inferred using an EM algorithm with the repgenHMM and IGoR tools. Shared clonotype analysis was performed with the tcR package in R, normalizing sharing by the product of cloneset sizes. To study raw recombination without the effects of thymic and clonal selection, out-of-frame nonproductive sequences were analyzed. TCRdb itself trimmed the public reads at Q25 with fastp, ran MiXCR and retained productive beta chains. Each entry merges the rows of one CDR3 protein and shows their most common DNA and genes. In this record, the V and J calls reflect TCRdb's handling and not the investigators' own analysis. The table for this sample lists 500,000 or so distinct CDR3 sequences; 22% of them were counted only once. The ten largest clonotypes hold 0.91% of the sample.

Concerning this clonotype: Its antigen is unknown. No base-level quality is on record; no much larger clone is a single base apart.

What the study reported, not specific to this receptor: Invariant T cells such as MAIT and iNKT could partly confound zero-insertion analyses, although diverse VJ usage argued against such confounding for most clonotypes. In beta out-of-frame sequences, excess twin sharing was weaker, because having fewer shared sequences lowered the signal-to-noise ratio. Recombination models systematically underestimated out-of-frame TCR alpha sharing in monozygotic twins but agreed with sharing between unrelated individuals. Conclusions relied on cross-sectional statistical analysis, since the same donors could not be followed over many years. Abundant cord blood beta clonotypes carried fewer insertions; young adult naive repertoires showed a weaker similar trend, while memory repertoires showed none. Compared with coincidental sharing between unrelated individuals, an excess of low generation-probability sequences was observed among out-of-frame TCR alpha sequences shared between twins.

From its cysteine to its phenylalanine, the CDR3 spans 14 amino acids. Kept here is only the CDR3 DNA, which spans 42 bases and is read in frame from base 1. CDR1 ENHRY and CDR2 SYGVKD are derived from the germline V gene. Trimming removed 11 bases from V and 8 bases from J; the gene matches leave 13 bases unexplained. The data also belong to a second study, concerning T cells expressing NK-cell markers. As noted in the second study: In sorted CD3+CD56+NKG2C+, CD3+CD56+NKG2C- and CD3+CD56-NKG2C+ T-cell subsets from several donors, TCR beta-chain repertoires were profiled. Among the eight sequenced donors, seven were HCMV-seropositive and one was HCMV-seronegative. In several experiments an anti-gammadeltaTCR antibody was added to restrict sorting to alphabetaTCR-expressing T cells. For roughly six donors, the dominant CD3+CD56+NKG2C+ clonotypes were among the top 10 CD8+ clonotypes and accounted for about 1.0-7.5% of CD8+ T cells. Those dominant clonotypes were again the most abundant among CD3+CD56-NKG2C+ cells in a few donors, at about 28.3-60.1%. Whether the expanded NKG2C-expressing T cell clones were specific for HCMV antigens was left unclear. The study sequenced eight donors, all healthy volunteers chosen at random: three men and five women. HCMV-specific IgG was detected in serum with a commercial ELISA kit to determine HCMV serostatus. MIGEC was used to demultiplex reads and group the reads by UMI, and MiTCR was used to assemble and quantify clonotypes. To remove erroneous sequences, TCR cDNA sequences were retained only when supported by two or more reads. The tcR package was used for downstream repertoire analysis, with clonotypes matched between fractions based on CDR3 nucleotide sequence plus V segment. Antigen specificity was annotated against VDJdb with VDJmatch, allowing one amino acid substitution in CDR3.

The chain is made from TRBV10-3 and TRBJ1-4; 8 central nucleotides agree with TRBD1. This receptor was obtained from a woman aged 18-35 years in good health. The sample comprised CD4+ T cells sorted from blood. The CDR3 protein is CASTRGQGVEKLFF. The nucleotides are TGTGCCTCTACGAGAGGACAGGGAGTAGAAAAACTGTTTTTT.